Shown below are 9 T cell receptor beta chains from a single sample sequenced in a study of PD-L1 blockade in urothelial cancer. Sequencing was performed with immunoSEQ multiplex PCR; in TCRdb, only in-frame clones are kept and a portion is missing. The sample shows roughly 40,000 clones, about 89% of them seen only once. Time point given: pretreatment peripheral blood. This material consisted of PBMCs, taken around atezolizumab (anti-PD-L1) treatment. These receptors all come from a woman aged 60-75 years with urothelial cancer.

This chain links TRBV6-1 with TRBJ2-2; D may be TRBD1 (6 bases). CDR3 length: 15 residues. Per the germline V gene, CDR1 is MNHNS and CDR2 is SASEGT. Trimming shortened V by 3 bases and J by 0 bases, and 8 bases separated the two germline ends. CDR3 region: CASSEAGANTGELFF. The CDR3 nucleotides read TGTGCCAGCAGTGAGGCAGGGGCGAACACCGGGGAGCTGTTTTTT.

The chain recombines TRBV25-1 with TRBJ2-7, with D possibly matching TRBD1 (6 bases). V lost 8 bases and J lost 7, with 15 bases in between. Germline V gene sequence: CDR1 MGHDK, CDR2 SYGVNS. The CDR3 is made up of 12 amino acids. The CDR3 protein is CASGYRVGEQYF. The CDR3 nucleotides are TGTGCCAGCGGCTACAGGGTTGGTGAGCAGTACTTC.

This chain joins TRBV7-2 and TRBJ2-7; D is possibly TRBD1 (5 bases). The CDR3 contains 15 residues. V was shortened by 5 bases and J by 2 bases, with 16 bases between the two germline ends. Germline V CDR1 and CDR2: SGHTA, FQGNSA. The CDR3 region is CASSPSAAGPYEQYF. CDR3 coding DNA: TGTGCCAGCAGCCCCTCGGCGGCAGGGCCCTACGAGCAGTACTTC.

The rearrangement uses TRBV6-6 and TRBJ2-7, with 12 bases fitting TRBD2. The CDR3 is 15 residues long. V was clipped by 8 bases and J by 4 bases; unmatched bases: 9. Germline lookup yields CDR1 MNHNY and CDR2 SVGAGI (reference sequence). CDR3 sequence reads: CASGGTSGGQYEQYF. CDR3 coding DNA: TGTGCCAGCGGCGGAACTAGCGGGGGGCAATACGAGCAGTACTTC.

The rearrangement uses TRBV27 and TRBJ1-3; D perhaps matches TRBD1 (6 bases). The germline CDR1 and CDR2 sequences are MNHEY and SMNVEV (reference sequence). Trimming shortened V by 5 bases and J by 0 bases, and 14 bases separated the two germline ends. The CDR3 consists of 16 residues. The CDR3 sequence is CASSQQGSSSGNTIYF. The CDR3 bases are TGTGCCAGCAGTCAGCAGGGGTCCAGCTCTGGAAACACCATATATTTT.

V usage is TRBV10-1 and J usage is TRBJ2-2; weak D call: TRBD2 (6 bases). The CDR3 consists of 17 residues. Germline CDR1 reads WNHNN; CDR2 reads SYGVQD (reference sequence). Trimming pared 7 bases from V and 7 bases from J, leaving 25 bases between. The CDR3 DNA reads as TGCGCCAGCACCCCTCGAGCGCGGGGTAGCGGTAACGGGGAGCTGTTTTTT. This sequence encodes CASTPRARGSGNGELFF.

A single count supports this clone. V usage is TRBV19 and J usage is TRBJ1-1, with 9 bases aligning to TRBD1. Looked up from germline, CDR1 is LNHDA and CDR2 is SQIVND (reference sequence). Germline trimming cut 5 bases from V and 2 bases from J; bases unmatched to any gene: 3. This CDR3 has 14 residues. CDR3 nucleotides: TGTGCCAGTAGTCCTACAGGGGGCAACACTGAAGCTTTCTTT. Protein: CASSPTGGNTEAFF. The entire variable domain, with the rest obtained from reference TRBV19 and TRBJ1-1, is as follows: DGGITQSPKYLFRKEGQNVTLSCEQNLNHDAMYWYRQDPGQGLRLIYYSQIVNDFQKGDIAEGYSVSREKKESFPLTVTSAQKNPTAFYLCASSPTGGNTEAFFGQGTRLTVV.

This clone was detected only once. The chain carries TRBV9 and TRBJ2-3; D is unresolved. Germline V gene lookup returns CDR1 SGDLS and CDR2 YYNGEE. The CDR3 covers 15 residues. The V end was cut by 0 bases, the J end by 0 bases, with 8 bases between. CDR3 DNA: TGTGCCAGCAGCGTAGGACACGTTAGCACAGATACGCAGTATTTT. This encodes CASSVGHVSTDTQYF.

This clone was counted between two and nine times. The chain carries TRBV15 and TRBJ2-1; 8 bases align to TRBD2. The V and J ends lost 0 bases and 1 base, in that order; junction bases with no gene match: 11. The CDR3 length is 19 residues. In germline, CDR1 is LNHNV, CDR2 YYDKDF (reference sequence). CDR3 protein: CATSRDKLADRGSYNEQFF. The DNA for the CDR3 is TGTGCCACCAGCAGAGATAAACTAGCGGATAGGGGTTCCTACAATGAGCAGTTCTTC.